Each of the 27 T cell receptor beta chains below was sequenced from the same sample in a study of T-cell memory formation after mild COVID-19. Using its own MiXCR run on the 5' RACE reads, TCRdb lists one record per CDR3 protein. The sample includes about 390,000 distinct CDR3 sequences, 16% of them seen just once. The sequenced material came from PBMCs or a T cell subset sorted from them (not recorded which). These TCRs come from a man younger than 35 who had mild COVID-19 (a few samples of this study predate the infection). Cell type and time point are not known.

This chain uses TRBV5-6 with TRBJ2-3; unclear D gene. Germline CDR1 is SGHDT and CDR2 is YYEEEE. The CDR3 consists of 13 residues. The V end was cut by 0 bases, the J end by 4 bases, with 6 bases between. The CDR3 region is CASSLVRPDTQYF. The CDR3 nucleotides read TGTGCCAGCAGCTTGGTCCGTCCAGATACGCAGTATTTT.

The V gene is TRBV25-1, the J gene TRBJ1-5; 8 bases fit TRBD1. The CDR3 covers 17 residues. The germline CDR1 and CDR2 sequences are MGHDK and SYGVNS. The junction had 7 bases not matched to a gene; V was cut back by 3 bases and J by 0 bases. The chain's CDR3 is CASSDLGQVYSNQPQHF. As DNA, the CDR3 is TGTGCCAGCAGTGACCTGGGACAGGTGTATAGCAATCAGCCCCAGCATTTT.

This rearrangement joins TRBV21-1 to TRBJ2-2. TRBV21-1 constitutes a pseudogene. The CDR3 loop spans 13 amino acids. CDR3 residues: CASSIDRTGELFF. Written as DNA, the CDR3 is TGTGCCAGCAGTATCGACCGCACCGGGGAGCTGTTTTTT.

This clonotype was counted between two and nine times. The J gene is TRBJ1-1, the V gene TRBV18; D gene unclear. V lost 2 bases to trimming and J lost 6 bases, with 7 bases between them. The CDR3 is 12 residues long. CDR1 and CDR2 from the germline V gene are KGHSH and LQKENI. The CDR3 DNA reads as TGTGCCAGCTCACCATTACGGGCTGAAGCTTTCTTT. Translating gives CASSPLRAEAFF.

This clonotype was found a few times. The chain uses TRBV19 and TRBJ1-4; D is ambiguous. Per the germline V gene, CDR1 is LNHDA and CDR2 is SQIVND (reference sequence). The CDR3 spans 11 residues. Trimming took off 10 bases at V and 6 bases at J, with 9 bases between the two ends. The CDR3, as DNA: TGTGCCACCGAGTACTATGAAAAACTGTTTTTT. Protein: CATEYYEKLFF.

In this sample, this clonotype turned up a few times. This chain joins TRBV5-1 and TRBJ2-1, with 12 bases fitting TRBD1. CDR1 is SGHRS and CDR2 is YFSETQ in the germline V gene. Trimming cost V 4 bases and J 8 bases; bases outside gene matches: 7. The CDR3 is made up of 15 amino acids. Written as DNA, the CDR3 is TGCGCCAGCAGCCCCGGGACAGGGGGCGTATATGAGCAGTTCTTC. Translation gives CASSPGTGGVYEQFF.

V gene TRBV12-3 or TRBV12-4 combines with J gene TRBJ1-5, with unresolved D. V dropped 4 bases and J dropped 2 bases, with 12 bases sitting between them. The CDR3 sequence is 15 residues long. Here the CDR3 DNA reads TGTGCCAGCAGTTCCCGGGTGTCGGGCAATCAGCCCCAGCATTTT. Protein: CASSSRVSGNQPQHF.

V is TRBV6-5 and J is TRBJ2-3, with unresolved D. CDR3 length equals 15 residues. Trimming shortened V by 2 bases and J by 3 bases, and 12 bases separated the two germline ends. Per germline, CDR1 MNHEY and CDR2 SVGAGI. The CDR3, as DNA: TGTGCCAGCAGTTACAGGGCCGGTGTGACAGATACGCAGTATTTT. Protein product: CASSYRAGVTDTQYF.

The rearrangement links TRBV5-6 to TRBJ1-3; 8 nucleotides match TRBD1. This CDR3 is 15 amino acids long. V lost 3 bases and J lost 4; bases outside the gene matches: 6. In germline, CDR1 is SGHDT, CDR2 YYEEEE. CDR3 nucleotides: TGTGCCAGCAGCTCCCCAGGACAGGGAGGAAACACCATATATTTT. Amino acids: CASSSPGQGGNTIYF.

DNA of the CDR3: TGTGCCAGCAGTTCGAGGGACAGGGGCTACACCTTC. Translated: CASSSRDRGYTF. The J gene is TRBJ1-2, the V gene TRBV2, with 8 bases that match TRBD1. The trim removed 5 bases at V and 8 bases at J, leaving 4 bases unmatched. The CDR3 extends over 12 amino acids. Germline V gives CDR1 SNHLY, CDR2 FYNNEI.

The J gene is TRBJ2-3, the V gene TRBV12-3 or TRBV12-4, with D maybe TRBD1 (6 bases). V was clipped by 3 bases and J by 3 bases, with 13 bases between them. CDR3 size: 15 residues. CDR3 in amino acids: CASSFEGQGTDTQYF. CDR3 nucleotide sequence: TGTGCCAGCAGTTTTGAAGGTCAGGGGACAGATACGCAGTATTTT.

This clonotype was counted only a few times. The V gene is TRBV7-9, the J gene TRBJ2-1, with 8 bases matching TRBD2. The germline gives CDR1 SEHNR, CDR2 FQNEAQ (reference sequence). The CDR3 loop spans 15 amino acids. Trimming cost V 6 bases and J 8 bases; bases outside gene matches: 12. This CDR3 reads CASRPRTSYWDEQFF. Here the CDR3 DNA reads TGTGCCAGCAGACCCCGGACTAGCTATTGGGATGAGCAGTTCTTC.

The gene calls are TRBV6-5 and TRBJ1-1, with D hard to call. Germline V lookup: CDR1 MNHEY, CDR2 SVGAGI. The V end lost 4 bases, the J end lost 11 bases, and 17 bases lay between the germline ends. This CDR3 spans 13 amino acids. CDR3 bases: TGTGCCAGCAGTTTAGGACCTAACGTCTGGGCTTTCTTT. It specifies CASSLGPNVWAFF.

This clonotype was found a few times. The chain joins TRBV5-5 to TRBJ2-2; D is perhaps TRBD1 (6 bases). Germline-derived CDR1 and CDR2 are SGHKS and YYEKEE (reference sequence). The CDR3 consists of 15 residues. Trimming removed 2 bases from V and 3 bases from J, with 11 bases in between. CDR3 residues: CASSFWAGDTGELFF. The CDR3 DNA follows: TGTGCCAGCAGCTTTTGGGCAGGGGACACCGGGGAGCTGTTTTTT.

The chain joins TRBV20-1 to TRBJ2-3; TRBD2 aligns across 9 bases. In germline, CDR1 is DFQATT, CDR2 SNEGSKA (reference sequence). With V trimmed by 2 bases and J by 5 bases, 8 bases remained unmatched. The CDR3 consists of 15 residues. The CDR3 region is CSARPLGLAGDTQYF. Here the CDR3 DNA reads TGCAGTGCTAGACCCCTGGGACTAGCCGGAGATACGCAGTATTTT.

The chain combines TRBV19 with TRBJ1-1; tentative D call: TRBD1 (5 bases). Per the germline V gene, CDR1 is LNHDA and CDR2 is SQIVND (reference sequence). V lost 4 bases and J lost 6, with 15 bases in between. This CDR3 has 14 amino acids. The CDR3 DNA follows: TGTGCCAGTAGTACAGGGAGGGTTAGCCCTGAAGCTTTCTTT. Protein: CASSTGRVSPEAFF.

The sample holds a few counts of this clonotype. The chain recombines TRBV5-1 with TRBJ2-5; 9 nucleotides agree with TRBD1. The CDR3 consists of 15 residues. Trimming removed 0 bases from V and 3 bases from J; junction bases left unmatched: 3. The germline V gene encodes CDR1 SGHRS and CDR2 YFSETQ. The CDR3 region is CASSLGRQGEETQYF. The CDR3 nucleotides are TGCGCCAGCAGCTTGGGGAGACAGGGGGAAGAGACCCAGTACTTC.

The chain combines TRBV7-2 with TRBJ2-2; 7 nucleotides align to TRBD2. The CDR3 extends over 15 amino acids. Germline CDR1 reads SGHTA; CDR2 reads FQGNSA. V lost 5 bases and J lost 0; bases outside the gene matches: 3. DNA for the CDR3: TGTGCCAGCAGCATGGGGGGGTCGAACACCGGGGAGCTGTTTTTT. Its translation: CASSMGGSNTGELFF.

The gene calls are TRBV28 and TRBJ2-4; no firm D call. The V gene's germline CDR1 is MDHEN and CDR2 SYDVKM. The germline V and J ends were trimmed by 3 bases and 1 base, with 16 bases remaining between them. This CDR3 comprises 17 residues. This CDR3 is CASSFEVRDLAKNIQYF. As DNA, the CDR3 is TGTGCCAGCAGTTTCGAGGTTAGGGATCTGGCCAAAAACATTCAGTACTTC.

For this clonotype: At one of its ends the junction is not consistent with the germline gene, which may arise from a read error. The V gene is TRBV12-3 or TRBV12-4, the J gene TRBJ2-3, with TRBD2 as a possible D gene (6 bases). The CDR3 loop spans 18 amino acids. CDR3 DNA: TGTGCCAGCAGTTTAAACCCGGTGCGGGGCGGAGGCACAGATGCGCAGTATTTT. Residues: CASSLNPVRGGGTDAQYF.

The chain has TRBV7-9 and TRBJ1-1; D is undetermined. CDR1 and CDR2 (germline): SEHNR, FQNEAQ (reference sequence). The V end lost 5 bases, the J end lost 6 bases, and 7 bases lay between the germline ends. The CDR3 is 11 amino acids. CDR3 in amino acids: CASSPWAEAFF. The DNA for the CDR3 is TGTGCCAGCAGCCCCTGGGCTGAAGCTTTCTTT.

Only a few counts were recorded for this clonotype. The chain employs TRBV5-1 and TRBJ2-4, with D maybe TRBD1 (5 bases). V was cut by 0 bases and J by 0 bases, with 19 bases left in between. Germline V lookup: CDR1 SGHRS, CDR2 YFSETQ. The CDR3 extends over 19 amino acids. As DNA, the CDR3 is TGCGCCAGCAGCTTGGTAGGGGAACAGAAGGCTCTAGCCAAAAACATTCAGTACTTC. This sequence encodes CASSLVGEQKALAKNIQYF.

The J gene is TRBJ2-3, the V gene TRBV10-3, with 11 bases identical to TRBD2. V lost 4 bases to trimming and J lost 2 bases; unmatched junction nucleotides: 5. This CDR3 spans 16 amino acids. Germline V gives CDR1 ENHRY, CDR2 SYGVKD. CDR3 sequence (DNA): TGTGCCATCAGTGGGACTAGCGGGTCATACACAGATACGCAGTATTTT. Translation gives CAISGTSGSYTDTQYF.

The chain recombines TRBV4-1 with TRBJ2-1; 7 bases agree with TRBD1. CDR3 length: 17 amino acids. V lost 1 base and J lost 2; bases outside the gene matches: 8. CDR1 is MGHRA and CDR2 is YSYEKL in the germline V gene. The DNA of the CDR3 is TGCGCCAGCAGCCAAGTTCAGGGGGTATCTCCCTACAATGAGCAGTTCTTC. This translates into CASSQVQGVSPYNEQFF.

The chain combines TRBV3-1 with TRBJ2-1; D remains ambiguous. The length of the CDR3 is 14 residues. The V gene lost 3 bases and the J gene lost 10 bases, with 16 bases spanning the gap. Germline V gene data show CDR1 as LGHDT and CDR2 as YNNKEL (reference sequence). The CDR3 sequence is CASSQNPGPVEQFF. The CDR3 DNA reads TGTGCCAGCAGCCAGAACCCTGGACCCGTGGAGCAGTTCTTC.

This clonotype appeared a few times. The chain joins TRBV7-2 to TRBJ1-4; D gene ambiguous. Trimming stripped 5 bases from V and 5 bases from J, with 6 bases between. Germline V gene sequence: CDR1 SGHTA, CDR2 FQGNSA. This CDR3 is built from 12 residues. The CDR3 here is CASSQPNEKLFF. DNA for the CDR3: TGTGCCAGCAGCCAACCCAATGAAAAACTGTTTTTT. The whole variable domain, filled in from reference TRBV7-2 and TRBJ1-4, reads GAGVSQSPSNKVTEKGKDVELRCDPISGHTALYWYRQSLGQGLEFLIYFQGNSAPDKSGLPSDRFSAERTGGSVSTLTIQRTQQEDSAVYLCASSQPNEKLFFGSGTQLSVL.

The chain combines TRBV7-2 with TRBJ1-1; D may be TRBD1 (5 bases). V lost 4 bases to trimming and J lost 2 bases, with 20 bases between them. This CDR3 is 17 amino acids long. Germline V gene data show CDR1 as SGHTA and CDR2 as FQGNSA. CDR3 coding DNA: TGTGCCAGCAGCTCTCGACCGTCCAGGTGGGGCAACACTGAAGCTTTCTTT. Translating gives CASSSRPSRWGNTEAFF.